This TCR beta chain was identified in a study of vaccination and CD4 T cells after COVID-19. Overall study: Post-COVID sampling occurred a median approximately 93 days after diagnosis (range 35 to 161). Cells were stimulated with overlapping spike peptides from SARS-CoV-2, HCoV-NL63, HCoV-OC43 and HCoV-229E. General study points: Spike mono-reactive status applied to 304 of 307 vaccine-specific clones in convalescent patients.

The Oncomine TCR Beta short-read assay sequenced DNA from cultured CD4+ T cells. TCRdb itself ran the PCR reads through MiXCR, one entry per CDR3 protein. The repertoire consists of about 21,000 distinct CDR3 sequences, with under 50% occurring once and the leading ten covering approximately 2.7%. About this clonotype itself: Its target is unknown.

Stated treatment: approximately nine-day PBMC culture with coronavirus spike peptide pools or control peptides (ViraFEST assay). Positive PCR tests were logged from March through December 2020, ahead of US Alpha, Beta and Delta variants. Trimming stripped 0 bases from V and 1 base from J, with 9 bases between. This CDR3 is 15 amino acids long. Germline assignment: CDR1 SGHNT and CDR2 YENEEA. The sample consisted of CD4+ T cells from blood, cultured in vitro, taken after SARS-CoV-2 vaccination. This sequence joins TRBV11-3 and TRBJ1-1; a weak D match, TRBD1 (6 bases). The TCR was taken from a human donor who had recovered from COVID-19. CDR3 bases: TGTGCCAGCAGCTTAGAAGGGGGGAAGAACACTGAAGCTTTCTTT. It yields the protein CASSLEGGKNTEAFF.